This T cell receptor (beta chain) was identified in a study of beta chain features in type 1 diabetes. This clone has a handful of counts. The target antigen is unknown. Findings and caveats of the study: Significant though moderate, a shortening of TCRB CDR3s appeared in all four CD4+ subsets of Type 1 diabetes patients. For type 1 diabetes patients, VDJ junctions showed fewer insertions and more deletions.

Donors underwent one heparinised blood draw, about 110 mL on average. Sorting of CD4+ naive, central memory, regulatory and stem cell-like memory cells was performed via CD45RO/CCR7/CD25/CD127/CD95/CD27. This CDR3 spans 15 amino acids. V shed 3 bases and J shed 3 bases, with 12 bases lying between them. CDR1 is SGHAT and CDR2 is FQNNGV in the germline V gene. Isolated RNA was reverse transcribed in full, so expressed TCRB transcripts were sequenced. The method was immunoSEQ multiplex PCR; TCRdb's version includes in-frame clones alone and lacks a portion of them. The sample consists of 250,000 to 400,000 clones, around 15% of them appearing once.

V is TRBV11-2 and J is TRBJ1-5; D uncertain. What was sequenced was central memory CD4+ T cells from blood. The clonotype comes from a man younger than 45 in good health. CDR3 nucleotide sequence: TGTGCCAGCAGCTTTGACGGCAGGCCCAATCAGCCCCAGCATTTT. Residues: CASSFDGRPNQPQHF.